The next 18 T cell receptor beta chains were all read from a single sample in a study of T cell repertoires in cytomegalovirus infection. TCRdb passed the reads through MiXCR, listing each CDR3 protein once. The sample consists of 450,000 to 600,000 distinct CDR3 sequences, 42% of them appearing once. These TCRs are of unknown antigen specificity. The sequenced sample was cultured PBMCs, obtained from culture after CMV antigen stimulation. The receptors come from a human donor in good health (CMV status not recorded). Some clones in this sample may be carry-over from other donors' samples.

This chain joins TRBV27 and TRBJ1-5; D is ambiguous. The V and J ends lost 6 bases and 7 bases respectively, with 10 bases between them. CDR3 length equals 12 residues. CDR1 is MNHEY, CDR2 SMNVEV, per germline (reference sequence). CDR3 nucleotide sequence: TGTGCCAGCAGGAAACTGGGACAGCCCCAGCATTTT. It codes for CASRKLGQPQHF.

This clonotype was counted only a few times. The chain combines TRBV6-1 with TRBJ1-5; TRBD1 aligns across 8 bases. CDR3 length: 16 amino acids. The germline V gene has CDR1 MNHNS and CDR2 SASEGT. Losses at the gene ends were 7 bases for V and 2 bases for J; bases not matched to a gene: 10. CDR3 protein: CASTPDRAFGNQPQHF. The CDR3 nucleotides are TGTGCCAGCACCCCGGACAGGGCGTTTGGCAATCAGCCCCAGCATTTT.

This chain joins TRBV12-3 or TRBV12-4 and TRBJ2-5, with D unresolved. This CDR3 has 14 residues. V was cut by 6 bases and J by 9 bases, with 20 bases left in between. The CDR3 DNA follows: TGTGCCAGCAGCTATAAAGGACCCATAGTTGCCCAGTACTTC. This sequence encodes CASSYKGPIVAQYF.

This clonotype came up a few times. The chain joins TRBV7-9 to TRBJ2-1, with TRBD2 identical over 7 bases. The CDR3 loop spans 14 amino acids. V trimming: 4 bases; J trimming: 8 bases; junction bases outside the gene matches: 8. Germline V CDR1 and CDR2: SEHNR, FQNEAQ (reference sequence). The CDR3 region has the DNA TGTGCCAGCAGCTACAGCGGGGAACGGTATGAGCAGTTCTTC. This gives the protein CASSYSGERYEQFF.

The V gene is TRBV4-1, the J gene TRBJ1-3; the D gene is possibly TRBD1 (6 bases). Germline V gives CDR1 MGHRA, CDR2 YSYEKL. The CDR3 is 18 amino acids. Trimming took 2 bases from V and 0 from J, leaving 17 bases between them. In nucleotides, the CDR3 is TGCGCCAGCAGCCAATTGCCGGGGGGACACCTCTCTGGAAACACCATATATTTT. Translation: CASSQLPGGHLSGNTIYF.

The chain employs TRBV6-5 and TRBJ1-5, with D possibly matching TRBD1 (5 bases). Trimming cost V 5 bases and J 5 bases, with 13 bases left between them. From germline, CDR1 is MNHEY and CDR2 SVGAGI. The CDR3 has 14 amino acids. CDR3 DNA: TGTGCCAGCAGTAACCTCCCCAGGGATCAGCCCCAGCATTTT. This encodes CASSNLPRDQPQHF.

The chain joins TRBV5-1 to TRBJ1-6, with D perhaps TRBD1 (5 bases). V lost 0 bases, J lost 6 bases, and 10 bases lay in between. The CDR3 sequence is 15 residues long. Germline V gene sequence: CDR1 SGHRS, CDR2 YFSETQ. DNA of the CDR3: TGCGCCAGCAGCTTGGAACCGGGGACTAATTCACCCCTCCACTTT. It translates to CASSLEPGTNSPLHF.

This chain links TRBV7-2 with TRBJ2-7, with 7 bases identical to TRBD2. Germline V gene sequence: CDR1 SGHTA, CDR2 FQGNSA. CDR3 length: 14 amino acids. The ends lost 4 bases at V and 2 bases at J; junction bases unmatched: 5. CDR3 coding DNA: TGTGCCAGCAGCTCAGAGCGGGGTCCCTACGAGCAGTACTTC. Encoded protein: CASSSERGPYEQYF.

Only a few counts were recorded for this clonotype. The chain recombines TRBV7-8 with TRBJ2-5; 7 bases align to TRBD1. The V segment lost 1 base and the J segment 1 base; nucleotides outside the gene matches: 6. The germline V gene has CDR1 SGHVS and CDR2 FQNEAQ. CDR3 size: 16 residues. This CDR3 is CASSLGPRDSQETQYF. Here the CDR3 DNA reads TGTGCCAGCAGCTTAGGACCCCGGGACAGCCAAGAGACCCAGTACTTC.

The chain uses TRBV6-6 and TRBJ2-1; D possibly corresponds to TRBD1 (6 bases). Trimming shortened V by 5 bases and J by 10 bases, and 15 bases separated the two germline ends. Germline V gene sequence: CDR1 MNHNY, CDR2 SVGAGI (reference sequence). The CDR3 has 13 amino acids. Here the CDR3 reads CASSPRTVGEQFF. The CDR3, as DNA: TGTGCCAGCAGTCCGAGGACAGTGGGCGAGCAGTTCTTC.

The chain carries TRBV4-1 and TRBJ2-5, with D perhaps being TRBD1 or TRBD2 (5 bases each). CDR3 length equals 13 residues. The V gene lost 3 bases and the J gene lost 6 bases, with 11 bases spanning the gap. Germline V CDR1 and CDR2: MGHRA, YSYEKL. The CDR3 region is CASSHGGQKTQYF. In DNA, the CDR3 is TGCGCCAGCAGCCATGGAGGACAAAAGACCCAGTACTTC.

This clonotype has only a few counts. This chain links TRBV6-1 with TRBJ2-3; 7 bases are shared with TRBD2. The ends lost 6 bases at V and 2 bases at J; junction bases unmatched: 8. From germline, CDR1 is MNHNS and CDR2 SASEGT. The CDR3 covers 15 residues. The CDR3 region is CASSYREALTDTQYF. In nucleotides, the CDR3 is TGTGCCAGCAGCTACCGGGAGGCCCTCACAGATACGCAGTATTTT.

This clonotype turned up a few times. The chain links TRBV7-8 to TRBJ1-4; TRBD1 matches 9 bases. CDR1 and CDR2 (germline): SGHVS, FQNEAQ. The junction had 6 bases not matched to a gene; V was cut back by 5 bases and J by 8 bases. This CDR3 comprises 14 residues. The CDR3 DNA sequence: TGTGCCAGCAGCCGACGGACAGGGGTAGAAAAACTGTTTTTT. It codes for CASSRRTGVEKLFF.

This clonotype occurred a few times. This chain links TRBV24-1 with TRBJ2-3, with 10 bases lining up with TRBD2. The CDR3 sequence is 16 residues long. J gave up 2 bases and V 6 bases, and 7 bases lay outside the gene matches. The germline gives CDR1 KGHDR, CDR2 SFDVKD. The CDR3 sequence: CATSSSTSGATDTQYF. The CDR3 DNA follows: TGTGCCACCAGTTCAAGTACTAGCGGGGCCACAGATACGCAGTATTTT.

This clonotype turned up a few times. The chain joins TRBV7-6 to TRBJ2-4, with TRBD1 identical over 7 bases. The junction had 3 bases not matched to a gene; V was cut back by 4 bases and J by 0 bases. The CDR3 totals 15 residues. Germline V gene data show CDR1 as SGHVS and CDR2 as FNYEAQ. The CDR3: CASSSGQLAKNIQYF. The CDR3 region has the DNA TGTGCCAGCAGCTCGGGACAGCTAGCCAAAAACATTCAGTACTTC.

In its sample, this clonotype was seen a few times. The rearrangement uses TRBV6-6 and TRBJ2-7; tentatively, D is TRBD1 (5 bases). The CDR3 is made up of 15 amino acids. Germline CDR1 MNHNY, CDR2 SVGAGI (reference sequence). Trimming cost V 2 bases and J 4 bases, with 15 bases left between them. CDR3 nucleotides: TGTGCCAGCAGTTACAGGCCGTACAGGACATACGAGCAGTACTTC. Residues: CASSYRPYRTYEQYF.

The genes are TRBV27 and TRBJ2-5; D gene uncertain. This CDR3 contains 13 residues. Germline values: CDR1 MNHEY, CDR2 SMNVEV (reference sequence). V was pared by 5 bases and J by 5 bases, with 12 bases between. CDR3 in amino acids: CASSTALRETQYF. The CDR3 coding sequence is TGTGCCAGCAGTACTGCCCTGAGGGAGACCCAGTACTTC.

This sequence joins TRBV7-4 and TRBJ2-7; tentative D call: TRBD1 (6 bases). This CDR3 has 13 residues. Germline V lookup: CDR1 SGHVT, CDR2 SQSDAQ. Trimming removed 4 bases at V and 6 bases at J, with 13 bases between. CDR3 nucleotides: TGTGCCAGCAGCTGGACAGATTCCGGCGAGCAGTACTTC. This encodes CASSWTDSGEQYF.